What follows describes a single TCR beta chain. Its antigen is currently unknown. Distinct nucleotide sequences in the sample also encode this CDR3. The germline V gene has CDR1 SGHRS and CDR2 YFSETQ. Trimming took 4 bases from V and 1 from J; bases not matched to a gene: 3. The CDR3 loop spans 15 amino acids. PCR involved 60 Vbeta and 13 Jbeta primers. The protocol was immunoSEQ multiplex PCR, while the TCRdb copy is restricted to in-frame clones and leaves out a portion. Seen here are around 200,000 clones, approximately 79% observed once, and the top ten hold 1.5% to 2%. The data were taken from a study of cytomegalovirus exposure and HLA in healthy donors. Study-level findings and limits: In a later analysis, HLA-C alleles had the fewest associated TCRs, DRB1 alleles the most. Follow-up analysis seemed to connect common viral pathogens with several of the most significant clusters identified.

Sequencing used PBMCs. The gene calls are TRBV5-1 and TRBJ1-5; TRBD1 agrees at 9 bases. The receptor's source is a man between 18 and 29 years old in good health and CMV-seronegative. CDR3 in DNA: TGCGCCAGCAGCCTCGGACAGGGGAGCAATCAGCCCCAGCATTTT. This encodes CASSLGQGSNQPQHF.